A few counts support the clone carrying this T cell receptor beta chain. What it binds is unknown. This entry comes from a study of blood T cells in healthy people across ages. Study results and limitations: Without sorted subsets, naive and antigen-experienced compartments could not be conclusively compared. Long-lived donors exceeded aged donors in naive CD4+ cells and diversity.

Next came a second PCR, run for about 7 to 12 cycles, which used a sample-barcoded 5' primer along with a J-beta primer mix. Using its own MiXCR run on the 5' RACE reads, TCRdb lists one record per CDR3 protein. The sample includes about 650,000 distinct CDR3 sequences, about 30% of them seen just once. Between the trimmed V and J ends, which lost 3 bases and 3 bases, there was a span of 12 bases. The CDR3 runs 15 residues. From germline, CDR1 is SGDLS and CDR2 YYNGEE. The V and J genes are TRBV9 and TRBJ2-2, with D maybe TRBD2 (7 bases). The TCR originated in an elderly woman in good health. Sequenced input: blood. As DNA, the CDR3 is TGTGCCAGCAGCGCACAGGGAGGGTACACCGGGGAGCTGTTTTTT. Its translation is CASSAQGGYTGELFF.